This TCR beta chain was captured in a study of identical twins. Study conclusions and caveats: While abundant cord blood beta clonotypes carried fewer insertions, memory repertoires showed no such pattern. Modelling underestimated the level of out-of-frame TCR alpha sharing observed in monozygotic twins.

Template switching introduced a universal primer site, and the cDNA bore unique molecular identifiers. TCRdb re-called the 5' RACE reads through MiXCR, storing one row per CDR3 protein. The profile shows 1,800,000 or so distinct CDR3 sequences, under 35% of them singletons. In every case, the donor was a healthy Caucasian. Trimming removed 5 bases at V and 0 bases at J, with 15 bases between. This CDR3 has 16 residues. From germline, CDR1 is SEHNR and CDR2 FQNEAQ (reference sequence). In regard to this clonotype: Its antigen is not identified.

Specimen: cord blood. The gene calls are TRBV7-9 and TRBJ2-3; D unclear. This clonotype was sampled from a newborn girl in good health. CDR3 in DNA: TGTGCCAGCAGCCGTCTAGGTCAGTCAAGCACAGATACGCAGTATTTT. This translates into CASSRLGQSSTDTQYF.